Listed below are T cell receptor beta chains from one sample, sequenced in a study of blood T cell repertoires in COVID-19. Produced via immunoSEQ multiplex PCR; TCRdb's table is partial and in-frame only. The sample contains approximately 250,000 clones, 90% of which appear only once. The source material was PBMCs or T cells enriched from blood (not recorded which). Receptor source: a woman in her twenties or thirties with acute COVID-19. The CDR3 runs from the conserved cysteine through the conserved F or W. The order of the fields is J gene, clone size, D gene, V gene, CDR3 protein, CDR3 DNA. D genes are given only for firm matches. Clone size is not always given. Where it is, it says once, few, many or a class for expanded clones.

TRBJ2-5 . TRBD2 TRBV2 CASGKTSLGQETQYF TGTGCCAGCGGCAAGACTAGCCTGGGCCAAGAGACCCAGTACTTC
TRBJ2-7 . TRBD1 TRBV7-9 CASSLVDREYEQYF TGTGCCAGCAGCTTAGTGGACAGGGAATACGAGCAGTACTTC
TRBJ1-5 few . TRBV19 CASSIDLAPRRGQPQHF TGTGCCAGTAGTATAGATCTCGCCCCTCGAAGGGGTCAGCCCCAGCATTTT
TRBJ1-4 . . TRBV4-1 CASSLVEGDEKLFF TGCGCCAGCAGCCTCGTCGAGGGAGATGAAAAACTGTTTTTT
TRBJ1-6 . TRBD1 TRBV28 CASELQGGPLNSPLHF TGTGCCAGTGAATTACAGGGGGGCCCGCTCAATTCACCCCTCCACTTT
TRBJ2-7 once TRBD2 TRBV19 CASSMVVSGRSYEQYF TGTGCCAGTAGTATGGTGGTTAGCGGGAGATCCTACGAGCAGTACTTC
TRBJ2-1 once . TRBV30 CAWRSGYPYNEQFF TGTGCCTGGAGATCAGGGTACCCCTACAATGAGCAGTTCTTC
TRBJ1-6 few TRBD1 TRBV20-1 CSASWLPRQGRFYGSPLHF TGCAGTGCTAGTTGGCTTCCCCGACAGGGGCGCTTTTACGGTTCACCCCTCCACTTT
TRBJ1-2 . TRBD1 TRBV9 CASSVGQGGYGYTF TGTGCCAGCAGCGTGGGACAGGGGGGCTATGGCTACACCTTC
TRBJ2-1 . TRBD1 TRBV7-8 CASSPQTGYYNEQFF TGTGCCAGCAGCCCGCAGACAGGGTACTACAATGAGCAGTTCTTC
TRBJ1-4 . . TRBV4-3 CASSPRAGLNEKLFF TGCGCCAGCAGCCCCCGGGCAGGGCTGAATGAAAAACTGTTTTTT
TRBJ2-7 . . TRBV30 CAWSLGLAGYYEQYF TGTGCCTGGAGTTTGGGTTTGGCGGGTTACTACGAGCAGTACTTC
TRBJ1-5 . . TRBV6-2/TRBV6-3 CASSYTGVGKRNQPQHF TGTGCCAGCAGTTACACTGGGGTGGGCAAGCGGAATCAGCCCCAGCATTTT
TRBJ2-7 . TRBD1 TRBV29-1 CSASTGDSYEQYF TGCAGCGCCTCGACAGGGGACTCGTACGAGCAGTACTTC
TRBJ2-7 . . TRBV15 CATSRTGSSYEQYF TGTGCCACCAGCAGGACGGGGAGCTCCTACGAGCAGTACTTC
TRBJ2-2 once TRBD2 TRBV4-1 CASTNSGLGGTGELFF TGCGCCAGCACCAATAGCGGGCTGGGTGGAACCGGGGAGCTGTTTTTT
TRBJ1-1 . . TRBV6-1 CASSEYGGNTEAFF TGTGCCAGCAGTGAATACGGGGGGAACACTGAAGCTTTCTTT
TRBJ2-7 . . TRBV3-1/TRBV3-2 CASSQGHPLEQYF TGTGCCAGCAGCCAAGGACACCCGCTCGAGCAGTACTTC
TRBJ2-7 . TRBD1 TRBV29-1 CSAANRGRTDGEQYF TGCAGCGCCGCTAACAGGGGGCGAACGGACGGCGAGCAGTACTTC
TRBJ1-5 . TRBD1 TRBV19 CASSIDRGASQPQHF TGTGCCAGTAGTATTGACAGGGGTGCTAGTCAGCCCCAGCATTTT
TRBJ1-5 . . TRBV7-8 CASSLQEDLPQHF TGTGCCAGCAGCTTACAGGAGGATCTGCCCCAGCATTTT
TRBJ2-2 . TRBD1 TRBV7-2 CASSFDRGTGELFF TGTGCCAGCAGCTTCGACAGGGGGACCGGGGAGCTGTTTTTT
TRBJ2-7 . TRBD2 TRBV28 CASSLLAGGPGAYEQYF TGTGCCAGCAGTTTACTAGCGGGAGGGCCGGGTGCCTACGAGCAGTACTTC
TRBJ1-2 . . TRBV30 CVGGGGWGYGYTF TGTGTCGGAGGTGGGGGCTGGGGCTATGGCTACACCTTC
TRBJ2-1 . . TRBV7-9 CASSVTGTFLQFF TGTGCCAGCAGCGTGACCGGGACTTTTCTCCAGTTCTTC
TRBJ2-1 . . TRBV20-1 CSAWTWREQFF TGCAGTGCCTGGACTTGGCGGGAGCAGTTCTTC
TRBJ2-2 . . TRBV5-4 CASSLAEGRGTGELFF TGTGCCAGCAGCTTGGCCGAGGGTCGGGGCACCGGGGAGCTGTTTTTT
TRBJ1-3 . TRBD1 TRBV14 CASSGRTGASLISGNTIYF TGTGCCAGCAGCGGCCGGACAGGGGCTAGTCTCATCTCTGGAAACACCATATATTTT
TRBJ1-5 . . TRBV5-1 CASSGGGPNQPQHF TGCGCCAGCAGCGGGGGGGGACCTAATCAGCCCCAGCATTTT
TRBJ1-5 few . TRBV7-9 CASSPGTWDQPQHF TGTGCCAGCAGCCCCGGGACTTGGGATCAGCCCCAGCATTTT
TRBJ2-7 once . TRBV7-6 CASSARTGTVYEQYF TGTGCCAGCAGCGCCCGTACAGGGACCGTCTACGAGCAGTACTTC
TRBJ2-7 . . TRBV30 CAWSPNMVEQYF TGTGCCTGGAGTCCTAATATGGTCGAGCAGTACTTC
TRBJ2-1 . . TRBV28 CASRPTGYIPPMQQFF TGTGCCAGCAGGCCAACAGGGTACATCCCTCCAATGCAGCAGTTCTTC
TRBJ1-1 . . TRBV28 CASKAGANTEAFF TGTGCCAGCAAGGCGGGGGCGAACACTGAAGCTTTCTTT
TRBJ2-7 . TRBD2 TRBV6-2/TRBV6-3 CASSYSTAGLAGQEQYF TGTGCCAGCAGTTACTCCACTGCGGGACTAGCGGGACAAGAGCAGTACTTC
TRBJ2-7 . TRBD1 TRBV19 CASSMGTVYEQYF TGTGCCAGTAGTATGGGGACAGTCTACGAGCAGTACTTC
TRBJ2-5 . . TRBV7-9 CASSFRRGGETQYF TGTGCCAGCAGCTTTAGGAGGGGGGGAGAGACCCAGTACTTC
TRBJ2-3 . . TRBV3-1/TRBV3-2 CASSQDRQRTDTQYF TGTGCCAGCAGCCAAGATCGGCAGAGGACAGATACGCAGTATTTT
TRBJ2-2 . TRBD2 TRBV7-6 CASSLASQRGPGSGELFF TGTGCCAGCAGCTTAGCGTCGCAGCGGGGGCCGGGTAGCGGGGAGCTGTTTTTT
TRBJ1-2 . . TRBV4-3 CASSQGLNGYTF TGCGCCAGCAGTCAGGGGTTAAATGGCTACACCTTC
TRBJ2-2 once . TRBV6-5 CASLTNTGELFF TGTGCCAGCCTAACTAACACCGGGGAGCTGTTTTTT
TRBJ1-2 . . TRBV3-1/TRBV3-2 CASSQDGVRGPPNYGYTF TGTGCCAGCAGCCAAGATGGGGTCAGGGGTCCACCTAACTATGGCTACACCTTC
TRBJ2-7 . TRBD1 TRBV18 CASSPPGTGLFYEQYF TGTGCCAGCTCACCACCCGGGACAGGCCTATTCTACGAGCAGTACTTC
TRBJ2-4 . TRBD1 TRBV5-1 CASSSPGQELAKNIQYF TGCGCCAGCAGCTCACCGGGACAGGAGTTAGCCAAAAACATTCAGTACTTC
TRBJ2-3 . . TRBV28 CASRNGDTQYF TGTGCCAGCAGAAACGGGGATACGCAGTATTTT
TRBJ1-2 . . TRBV10-3 CAHRLGRNYGYTF TGTGCCCATCGTTTGGGCCGAAACTATGGCTACACCTTC
TRBJ1-6 . . TRBV28 CASSFIDSNSPLHF TGTGCCAGCAGTTTCATCGACAGTAATTCACCCCTCCACTTT
TRBJ2-1 . TRBD2 TRBV9 CASSAGTTNEQFF TGTGCCAGCAGCGCCGGGACTACCAATGAGCAGTTCTTC
TRBJ2-3 . TRBD1 TRBV28 CASSHNRGVGTDTQYF TGTGCCAGCAGTCACAACAGGGGTGTGGGCACAGATACGCAGTATTTT
TRBJ2-1 . TRBD1 TRBV20-1 CSASGTGVGNEQFF TGCAGTGCTAGTGGGACAGGGGTCGGGAATGAGCAGTTCTTC
TRBJ1-5 few TRBD1 TRBV19 CASSIHDREDQPQHF TGTGCCAGTAGTATACACGACAGGGAGGATCAGCCCCAGCATTTT
TRBJ2-6 . . TRBV19 CASSMDRANVLTF TGTGCCAGTAGTATGGACAGGGCCAACGTCCTGACTTTC
TRBJ2-7 . . TRBV11-2 CASSLAGGGLTYEQYF TGTGCCAGCAGCTTAGCTGGAGGGGGCTTAACCTACGAGCAGTACTTC
TRBJ2-3 . . TRBV5-1 CASRRSPGALSTDTQYF TGCGCCAGCAGGAGGAGTCCAGGGGCGCTTAGCACAGATACGCAGTATTTT
TRBJ1-3 . TRBD1 TRBV13 CASSLGSQGAGNTIYF TGTGCCAGCAGCTTAGGCTCTCAGGGGGCTGGAAACACCATATATTTT
TRBJ2-7 many . TRBV7-9 CASSSIGRGVWEQYF TGTGCCAGCAGCTCTATCGGCAGGGGAGTATGGGAGCAGTACTTC
TRBJ2-5 . TRBD2 TRBV24-1 CATSDRGLAGTEGETQYF TGTGCCACCAGTGACCGGGGACTAGCGGGAACCGAAGGGGAGACCCAGTACTTC
TRBJ1-1 . TRBD1 TRBV5-6 CASSLQGAFTEAFF TGTGCCAGCAGCTTACAGGGGGCTTTCACTGAAGCTTTCTTT